One sample yielded the 10 T cell receptor beta chains listed below, sequenced in a study of blood T cell repertoires in COVID-19. Measured with immunoSEQ multiplex PCR; TCRdb has only the in-frame clones, and not every one. The table records about 190,000 clones, about 90% of them present only once. Sequencing was performed on peripheral blood. The origin of the receptors is a man between 60 and 75 years old with active or convalescent COVID-19.

The J gene is TRBJ1-6, the V gene TRBV5-1; 9 nucleotides line up with TRBD1. The J segment lost 6 bases and the V segment lost 0 bases, leaving 4 bases of the junction unmatched. The length of the CDR3 is 16 residues. Germline loops: CDR1 SGHRS, CDR2 YFSETQ. The CDR3 sequence: CASSLEGTGTNSPLHF. The CDR3 coding sequence is TGCGCCAGCAGCTTGGAGGGGACAGGGACTAATTCACCCCTCCACTTT.

The chain is built from TRBV6-6 and TRBJ1-6; tentatively, D is TRBD1 (6 bases). The CDR3 runs to 12 residues. V was trimmed by 7 bases and J by 9 bases, leaving 10 bases between them. The germline CDR1 and CDR2 sequences are MNHNY and SVGAGI (reference sequence). The CDR3 loop is CASNPTGSPLHF. CDR3 nucleotides: TGTGCCAGCAATCCGACAGGTTCACCCCTCCACTTT.

This chain connects TRBV11-2 to TRBJ2-7, with D perhaps matching TRBD2 (6 bases). The CDR3 runs 14 residues. CDR1 and CDR2 (germline): SGHAT, FQNNGV. The V end was cut by 0 bases, the J end by 6 bases, with 12 bases between. For the CDR3, the DNA is TGTGCCAGCAGCTTAGATCTAACTAGCACCGAGCAGTACTTC. Translating gives CASSLDLTSTEQYF.

The chain is built from TRBV3-1 (or the pseudogene TRBV3-2) and TRBJ2-7; TRBD2 aligns across 11 bases. This CDR3 region has 14 residues. CDR1 LGHDT and CDR2 YNNKEL come from the germline V gene (reference sequence). V lost 6 bases to trimming and J lost 5 bases; unmatched junction nucleotides: 6. CDR3 residues: CASRSSGGRDEQYF. The DNA for the CDR3 is TGTGCCAGCAGATCTAGCGGGGGGAGGGACGAGCAGTACTTC.

The chain is built from TRBV18 and TRBJ1-6; 9 nucleotides line up with TRBD1. Trimming removed 6 bases from V and 3 bases from J; junction bases left unmatched: 3. The germline gives CDR1 KGHSH, CDR2 LQKENI. The CDR3 consists of 15 residues. The CDR3 spells CASSRQGDYNSPLHF. CDR3 DNA: TGTGCCAGCTCCAGACAGGGGGACTATAATTCACCCCTCCACTTT.

The rearrangement joins TRBV20-1 to TRBJ1-5, with 10 bases that match TRBD1. V gave up 3 bases and J gave up 4 bases; unmatched junction bases: 9. This CDR3 is 16 amino acids long. Germline V CDR1 and CDR2: DFQATT, SNEGSKA (reference sequence). The CDR3 reads CSASPLGGQGNQPQHF. CDR3 nucleotide sequence: TGCAGTGCTAGTCCTTTAGGGGGACAGGGGAATCAGCCCCAGCATTTT.

V is TRBV29-1 and J is TRBJ2-3; 7 bases are a match to TRBD1. There are 13 residues in the CDR3. After removal of 8 bases from V and 1 base from J, the junction contained 6 bases not matched to a gene. Germline CDR1 and CDR2: SQVTM and ANQGSEA. CDR3 protein: CSLRQGRTDTQYF. The CDR3 nucleotides read TGCAGCCTCCGACAGGGCCGCACAGATACGCAGTATTTT.

The CDR3 region has the DNA TGCGCCAGCAGCTACCAGGGAAACAAAGAGACCCAGTACTTC. This encodes CASSYQGNKETQYF. The chain recombines TRBV5-1 with TRBJ2-5; D perhaps matches TRBD1 (5 bases). This CDR3 region has 14 residues. Trimming took 3 bases from V and 3 from J, leaving 12 bases between them. The germline gives CDR1 SGHRS, CDR2 YFSETQ. Full variable domain (missing parts from reference TRBV5-1 and TRBJ2-5): KAGVTQTPRYLIKTRGQQVTLSCSPISGHRSVSWYQQTPGQGLQFLFEYFSETQRNKGNFPGRFSGRQFSNSRSEMNVSTLELGDSALYLCASSYQGNKETQYFGPGTRLLVL.

The rearrangement uses TRBV10-3 and TRBJ1-2; TRBD1 matches at 8 bases. CDR1 ENHRY and CDR2 SYGVKD come from the germline V gene. The ends lost 8 bases at V and 5 bases at J; junction bases unmatched: 13. The CDR3 runs to 15 residues. The CDR3 DNA reads TGTGCCATCGGGGAATTGGGGACAGGCCCTTATGGCTACACCTTC. It codes for CAIGELGTGPYGYTF.

This chain uses TRBV5-4 with TRBJ1-1; 7 bases match TRBD1. Trimming at V came to 4 bases and at J to 0 bases, leaving 6 bases not matched to a gene. The V gene's germline CDR1 is SGHNT and CDR2 YYREEE (reference sequence). This CDR3 has 15 residues. CDR3 sequence: CASSLRQGMNTEAFF. The CDR3, as DNA: TGTGCCAGCAGCCTGAGACAGGGAATGAACACTGAAGCTTTCTTT.